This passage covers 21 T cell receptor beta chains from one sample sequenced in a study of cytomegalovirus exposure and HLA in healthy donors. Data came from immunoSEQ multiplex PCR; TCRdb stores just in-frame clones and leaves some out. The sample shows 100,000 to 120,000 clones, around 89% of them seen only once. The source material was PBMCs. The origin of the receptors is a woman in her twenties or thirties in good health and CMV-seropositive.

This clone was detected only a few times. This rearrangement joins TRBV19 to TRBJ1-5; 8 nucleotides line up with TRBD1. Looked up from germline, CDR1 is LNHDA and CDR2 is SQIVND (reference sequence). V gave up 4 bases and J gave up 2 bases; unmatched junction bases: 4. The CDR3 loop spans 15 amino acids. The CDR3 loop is CASSKQGVGNQPQHF. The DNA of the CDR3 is TGTGCCAGTAGTAAACAGGGGGTGGGCAATCAGCCCCAGCATTTT.

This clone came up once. The CDR3 coding sequence is TGTGCCAGCAGCTTTCCCGGGGGGGTCTCCTACAATGAGCAGTTCTTC. Protein product: CASSFPGGVSYNEQFF. The V gene is TRBV7-9, the J gene TRBJ2-1; 8 nucleotides match TRBD2. Germline V gene sequence: CDR1 SEHNR, CDR2 FQNEAQ (reference sequence). The CDR3 spans 16 residues. The V and J ends lost 3 bases and 0 bases, in that order; junction bases with no gene match: 4.

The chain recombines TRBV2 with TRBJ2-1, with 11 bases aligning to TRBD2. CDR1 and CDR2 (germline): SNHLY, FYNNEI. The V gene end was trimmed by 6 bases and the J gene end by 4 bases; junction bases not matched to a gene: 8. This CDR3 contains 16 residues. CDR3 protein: CASSPLTSGSYNEQFF. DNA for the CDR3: TGTGCCAGCAGCCCCCTTACTAGCGGGAGTTACAATGAGCAGTTCTTC.

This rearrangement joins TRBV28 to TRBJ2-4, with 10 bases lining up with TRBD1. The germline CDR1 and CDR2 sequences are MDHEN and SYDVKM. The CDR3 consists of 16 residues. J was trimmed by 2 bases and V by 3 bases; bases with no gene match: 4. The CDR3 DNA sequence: TGTGCCAGCAGTTTCCGAGACAGGGGGCCCAAAAACATTCAGTACTTC. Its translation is CASSFRDRGPKNIQYF.

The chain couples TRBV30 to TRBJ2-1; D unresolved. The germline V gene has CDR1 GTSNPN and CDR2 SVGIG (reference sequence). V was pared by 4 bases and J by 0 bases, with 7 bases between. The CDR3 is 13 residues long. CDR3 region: CAWMVSSYNEQFF. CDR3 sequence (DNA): TGTGCCTGGATGGTGAGCTCCTACAATGAGCAGTTCTTC.

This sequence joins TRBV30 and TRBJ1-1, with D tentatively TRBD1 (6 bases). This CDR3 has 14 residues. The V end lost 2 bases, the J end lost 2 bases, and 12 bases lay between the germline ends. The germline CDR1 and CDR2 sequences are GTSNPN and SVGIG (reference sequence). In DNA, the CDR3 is TGTGCCTGGAGTACGTGGGGGCGAAACACTGAAGCTTTCTTT. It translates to CAWSTWGRNTEAFF.

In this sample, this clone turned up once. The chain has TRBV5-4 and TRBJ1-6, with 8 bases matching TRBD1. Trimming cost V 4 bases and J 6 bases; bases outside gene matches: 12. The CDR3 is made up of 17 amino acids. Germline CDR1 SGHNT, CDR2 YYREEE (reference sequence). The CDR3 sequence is CASSIRLGQGVNSPLHF. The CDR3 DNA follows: TGTGCCAGCAGCATAAGATTAGGACAGGGTGTTAATTCACCCCTCCACTTT. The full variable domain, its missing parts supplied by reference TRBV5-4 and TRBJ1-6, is ETGVTQSPTHLIKTRGQQVTLRCSSQSGHNTVSWYQQALGQGPQFIFQYYREEENGRGNFPPRFSGLQFPNYSSELNVNALELDDSALYLCASSIRLGQGVNSPLHFGNGTRLTVT.

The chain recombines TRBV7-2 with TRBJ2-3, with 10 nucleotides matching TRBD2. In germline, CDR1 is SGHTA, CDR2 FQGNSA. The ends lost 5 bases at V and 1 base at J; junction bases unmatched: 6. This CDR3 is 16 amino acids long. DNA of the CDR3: TGTGCCAGCAGCGCCCCTAGCGGGGGTCGCACAGATACGCAGTATTTT. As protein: CASSAPSGGRTDTQYF.

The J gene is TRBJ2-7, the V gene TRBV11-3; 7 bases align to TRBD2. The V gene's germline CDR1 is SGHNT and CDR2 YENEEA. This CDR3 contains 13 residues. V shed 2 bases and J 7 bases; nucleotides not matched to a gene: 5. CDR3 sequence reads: CASSLSGVGEQYF. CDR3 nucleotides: TGTGCCAGCAGCTTAAGCGGGGTAGGAGAGCAGTACTTC.

The CDR3 loop reads CASSLVDSEQFF. CDR3 DNA: TGCGCCAGCAGCTTGGTGGACAGTGAGCAGTTCTTC. The V and J genes are TRBV5-1 and TRBJ2-1, with D possibly matching TRBD1 (6 bases). The CDR3 is 12 residues long. Trimming left V 0 bases short and J 9 bases short, with 7 bases between. Germline CDR1 reads SGHRS; CDR2 reads YFSETQ.

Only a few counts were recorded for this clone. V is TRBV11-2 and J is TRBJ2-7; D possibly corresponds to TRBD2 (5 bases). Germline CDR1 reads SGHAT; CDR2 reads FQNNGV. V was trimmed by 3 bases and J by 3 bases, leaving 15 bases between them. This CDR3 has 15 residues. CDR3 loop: CASSFVWERNYEQYF. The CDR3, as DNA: TGTGCCAGCAGCTTCGTATGGGAGAGAAACTACGAGCAGTACTTC.

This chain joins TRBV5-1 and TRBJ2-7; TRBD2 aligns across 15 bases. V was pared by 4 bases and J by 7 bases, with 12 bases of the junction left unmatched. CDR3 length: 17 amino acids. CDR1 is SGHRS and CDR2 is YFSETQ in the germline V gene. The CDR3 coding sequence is TGCGCCAGCAGCCGCTCCGGACTAGCGGGAGGGCCCAAAGAGCAGTACTTC. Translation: CASSRSGLAGGPKEQYF.

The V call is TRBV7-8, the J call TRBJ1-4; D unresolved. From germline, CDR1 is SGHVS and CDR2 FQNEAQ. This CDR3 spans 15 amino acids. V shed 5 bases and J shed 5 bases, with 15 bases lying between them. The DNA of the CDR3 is TGTGCCAGCAGCCCCCAAGGACGGGAAAATGAAAAACTGTTTTTT. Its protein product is CASSPQGRENEKLFF.

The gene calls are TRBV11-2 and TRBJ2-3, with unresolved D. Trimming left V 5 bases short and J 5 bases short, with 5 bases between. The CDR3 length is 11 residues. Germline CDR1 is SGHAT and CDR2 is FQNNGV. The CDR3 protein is CASSTGDTQYF. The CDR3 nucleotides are TGTGCCAGCAGCACGGGAGATACGCAGTATTTT.

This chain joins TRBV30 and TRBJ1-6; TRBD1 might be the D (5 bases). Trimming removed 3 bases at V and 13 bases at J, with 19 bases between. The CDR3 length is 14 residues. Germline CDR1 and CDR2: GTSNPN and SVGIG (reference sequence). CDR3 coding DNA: TGTGCCTGGAGCCGGACCCAGGTCGGGGGGCCCCTCCACTTT. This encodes CAWSRTQVGGPLHF. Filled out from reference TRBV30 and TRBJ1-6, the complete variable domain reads SQTIHQWPATLVQPVGSPLSLECTVEGTSNPNLYWYRQAAGRGLQLLFYSVGIGQISSEVPQNLSASRPQDRQFILSSKKLLLSDSGFYLCAWSRTQVGGPLHFGNGTRLTVT.

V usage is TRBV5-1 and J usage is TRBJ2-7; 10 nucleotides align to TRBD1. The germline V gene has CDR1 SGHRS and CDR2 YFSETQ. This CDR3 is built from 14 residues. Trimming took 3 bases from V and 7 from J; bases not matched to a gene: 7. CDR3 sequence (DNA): TGCGCCAGCAGCTGGGGGGACAGGGGTTGGGAGCAGTACTTC. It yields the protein CASSWGDRGWEQYF. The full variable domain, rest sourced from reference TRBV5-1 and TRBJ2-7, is KAGVTQTPRYLIKTRGQQVTLSCSPISGHRSVSWYQQTPGQGLQFLFEYFSETQRNKGNFPGRFSGRQFSNSRSEMNVSTLELGDSALYLCASSWGDRGWEQYFGPGTRLTVT.

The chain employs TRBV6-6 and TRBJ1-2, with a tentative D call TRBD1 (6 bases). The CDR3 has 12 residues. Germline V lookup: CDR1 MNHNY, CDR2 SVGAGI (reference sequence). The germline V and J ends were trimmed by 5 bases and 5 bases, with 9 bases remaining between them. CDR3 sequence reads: CASSVQGYGYTF. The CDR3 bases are TGTGCCAGCAGTGTACAGGGTTATGGCTACACCTTC.

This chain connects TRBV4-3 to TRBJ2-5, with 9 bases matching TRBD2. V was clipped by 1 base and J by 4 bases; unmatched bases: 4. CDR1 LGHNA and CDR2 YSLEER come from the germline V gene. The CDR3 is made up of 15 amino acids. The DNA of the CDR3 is TGCGCCAGCAGCCAAGGTAGCGGGAGAGGAGAGACCCAGTACTTC. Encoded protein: CASSQGSGRGETQYF.

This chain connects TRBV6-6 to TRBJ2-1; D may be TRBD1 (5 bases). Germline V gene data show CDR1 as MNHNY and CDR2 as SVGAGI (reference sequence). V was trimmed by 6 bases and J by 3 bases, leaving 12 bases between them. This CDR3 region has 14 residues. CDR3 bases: TGTGCCAGCAGCGACCCAGGGATCTACAATGAGCAGTTCTTC. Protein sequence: CASSDPGIYNEQFF.

CDR3 residues: CASSLLAVSEGLYNEQFF. CDR3 nucleotide sequence: TGTGCCAGCAGCTTGCTAGCCGTTTCGGAAGGACTTTACAATGAGCAGTTCTTC. The J gene is TRBJ2-1, the V gene TRBV7-6; maybe TRBD2 (5 bases). The ends were cut back, 3 bases at V and 4 bases at J, with 22 bases in the middle. This CDR3 contains 18 residues. CDR1 and CDR2 (germline): SGHVS, FNYEAQ.

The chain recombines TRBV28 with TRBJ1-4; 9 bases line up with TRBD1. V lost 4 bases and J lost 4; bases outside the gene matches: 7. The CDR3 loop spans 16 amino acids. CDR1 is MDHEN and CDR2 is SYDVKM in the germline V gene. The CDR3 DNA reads TGTGCCAGCAGTTCCCCCCGGACAGGGGTTAATGAAAAACTGTTTTTT. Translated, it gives CASSSPRTGVNEKLFF.